These T cell receptor beta chains were read from a single sample in a study of T cells expressing NK-cell markers. Reprocessing the 5' RACE reads, TCRdb reports a single entry for every CDR3 protein and omits DNA. Seen in this sample are about 260,000 distinct CDR3 sequences; the ten most common clones hold 4% to 4.5%. The sample comprised blood T cells: a sorted CD56 or NKG2C T cell subset, CD4+ or CD8+ T cells, or bulk PBMC T cells (not recorded which). The receptors shown here come from a woman between 18 and 69 years old in good health. Both conserved end residues are part of each CDR3.

J: TRBJ2-1
V: TRBV6-2/TRBV6-3
CDR3: CASRGLASGRAYNEQFF

J: TRBJ2-3
V: TRBV7-2
CDR3: CASSLGIAGPHTQYF

J: TRBJ2-3
V: TRBV7-3
CDR3: CASSPGARRTTDTQYF

J: TRBJ2-3
V: TRBV15
CDR3: CATSSLTGTGGRDTQYF

J: TRBJ1-2
V: TRBV10-2
CDR3: CASRNRAGGYTF

J: TRBJ2-1
V: TRBV28
CDR3: CASSFLGGLSNEQFF

J: TRBJ2-2
V: TRBV5-1
CDR3: CASSIDRAGELFF

J: TRBJ2-3
V: TRBV7-9
CDR3: CASSFRSQTSDTQYF

J: TRBJ1-6
V: TRBV20-1
CDR3: CSVMIGTASSPLHF

J: TRBJ2-3
V: TRBV5-1
CDR3: CASSSGSTDTEYF

J: TRBJ2-5
V: TRBV5-6
CDR3: CASSLVGGLETQYF

J: TRBJ2-3
V: TRBV14
CDR3: CASSQDLRDTQYF

J: TRBJ2-1
V: TRBV20-1
CDR3: CSAPSGGYSYNEQFF

J: TRBJ1-3
V: TRBV12-3/TRBV12-4
CDR3: CASSLGRGSGNTIYF

J: TRBJ1-5
V: TRBV23-1
CDR3: CASSQYGRNNQPQHF

J: TRBJ2-1
V: TRBV29-1
CDR3: CSVVTDSYNEQFF

J: TRBJ2-1
V: TRBV3-1
CDR3: CASSQHDVNNEQFF

J: TRBJ1-6
V: TRBV27
CDR3: CASRTGSGSPLHF

J: TRBJ1-1
V: TRBV3-1
CDR3: CASSQRGDTEAFF

J: TRBJ1-1
V: TRBV7-2
CDR3: CASSLEPRSAFF

J: TRBJ2-3
V: TRBV6-9
CDR3: CASRTRSGTGRADTQYF

J: TRBJ2-3
V: TRBV6-5
CDR3: CASSFPVITSTDTQYF

J: TRBJ2-5
V: TRBV5-1
CDR3: CASSLEWYQETQYF

J: TRBJ2-1
V: TRBV3-1
CDR3: CASSQRGAYNEQFF

J: TRBJ1-2
V: TRBV10-2
CDR3: CASSDGYGYTF